These T cell receptor beta chains were read from a single sample in a study of shared clonotypes between healthy human individuals. TCRdb's copy holds only in-frame clones and misses some; the assay was immunoSEQ multiplex PCR. This table has 490,000 or so clones, 76% appearing once. Material: PBMCs. These receptor sequences come from a woman aged 40 to 50 in good health. Some clones in this sample may be carry-over from other donors' samples. CDR3s include the opening cysteine and the closing phenylalanine or tryptophan. A D gene is named only where the DNA matches it firmly. Where a row states a size, it is once, few, many or the class of an expanded clone; other rows omit it.

J gene: TRBJ2-7
D gene: TRBD1
clone size: .
V gene: TRBV30
CDR3 length: 12
CDR3 DNA: TGTGCCTGGACCCCTCGACAGGGGCTCCAGTACTTC
CDR3 protein: CAWTPRQGLQYF

J gene: TRBJ2-3
D gene: .
clone size: .
V gene: TRBV1
CDR3 length: 16
CDR3 DNA: TGCACCAGCAGCCAAGATGAGGGACGCTGTGCAGATACGCAGTATTTT
CDR3 protein: CTSSQDEGRCADTQYF

J gene: TRBJ2-1
D gene: .
clone size: .
V gene: TRBV7-2
CDR3 length: 13
CDR3 DNA: TGTGCCAGCAGCTTAGCGGGTTCCCATGAGCAGTTCTTC
CDR3 protein: CASSLAGSHEQFF

J gene: TRBJ1-5
D gene: .
clone size: .
V gene: TRBV28
CDR3 length: 14
CDR3 DNA: TGTGCCAGCAGTTTAAGGGCGAAGATTTGGCCCCAGCATTTT
CDR3 protein: CASSLRAKIWPQHF

J gene: TRBJ1-2
D gene: .
clone size: .
V gene: TRBV7-8
CDR3 length: 14
CDR3 DNA: TGTGCCAGCAGCCCCCAGGTATCGGGCTATGGCTACACCTTC
CDR3 protein: CASSPQVSGYGYTF

J gene: TRBJ2-7
D gene: .
clone size: once
V gene: TRBV28
CDR3 length: 13
CDR3 DNA: TGTGCCAGCAGTTTATCATGGGGGGCACTTTTGGATTTC
CDR3 protein: CASSLSWGALLDF

J gene: TRBJ2-5
D gene: TRBD2
clone size: .
V gene: TRBV30
CDR3 length: 15
CDR3 DNA: TGTGCCTGGAGTCGCACTAGCGGGAGTGGCGAGACCCAGTACTTC
CDR3 protein: CAWSRTSGSGETQYF

J gene: TRBJ2-5
D gene: .
clone size: once
V gene: TRBV14
CDR3 length: 14
CDR3 DNA: TGTGCCAGCAGCCAGAGACAGTACCAAGAGACCCAGTACTTC
CDR3 protein: CASSQRQYQETQYF

J gene: TRBJ2-1
D gene: .
clone size: .
V gene: TRBV11-3
CDR3 length: 15
CDR3 DNA: TGTGCCAGCAGCTTAGAAAAGGAAAGCTACAATGAGCAGTTCTTC
CDR3 protein: CASSLEKESYNEQFF

J gene: TRBJ1-2
D gene: .
clone size: .
V gene: TRBV9
CDR3 length: 15
CDR3 DNA: TGTGCCAGCAGCGTAGTGGCAGGGGCGGACTATGGCTACACCTTC
CDR3 protein: CASSVVAGADYGYTF

J gene: TRBJ2-7
D gene: .
clone size: .
V gene: TRBV4-2
CDR3 length: 13
CDR3 DNA: TGTGCCAGCAGCCAGGGGGTTCACTACGAGCAGTACTTC
CDR3 protein: CASSQGVHYEQYF

J gene: TRBJ2-2
D gene: .
clone size: .
V gene: TRBV6-1
CDR3 length: 14
CDR3 DNA: TGTGCCAGCAATCGGGACGGTGACACCGGGGAGCTGTTTTTT
CDR3 protein: CASNRDGDTGELFF

J gene: TRBJ1-3
D gene: TRBD1
clone size: .
V gene: TRBV27
CDR3 length: 15
CDR3 DNA: TGTGCCAGCAGGCGGGGACAGGGCTCTGGAAACACCATATATTTT
CDR3 protein: CASRRGQGSGNTIYF

J gene: TRBJ1-2
D gene: TRBD1
clone size: .
V gene: TRBV2
CDR3 length: 16
CDR3 DNA: TGTGCCAGAAATCGGGGGACAGGGGGCGCTGAATATGGCTACACCTTC
CDR3 protein: CARNRGTGGAEYGYTF

J gene: TRBJ2-7
D gene: .
clone size: .
V gene: TRBV7-5
CDR3 length: 16
CDR3 DNA: TGTGCCAGAAGTTCGCGGACTGATTTCCTATCCTACGAGCAGTACTTC
CDR3 protein: CARSSRTDFLSYEQYF

J gene: TRBJ1-1
D gene: TRBD1
clone size: .
V gene: TRBV11-3
CDR3 length: 15
CDR3 DNA: TGTGCCAGCAGCTTAGGACAGGGAGGGAACACTGAAGCTTTCTTT
CDR3 protein: CASSLGQGGNTEAFF

J gene: TRBJ2-1
D gene: TRBD2
clone size: .
V gene: TRBV7-9
CDR3 length: 15
CDR3 DNA: TGTGCCAGCAGCTTTAGCGGGAGACGCTACAATGAGCAGTTCTTC
CDR3 protein: CASSFSGRRYNEQFF

J gene: TRBJ2-7
D gene: .
clone size: .
V gene: TRBV11-2
CDR3 length: 14
CDR3 DNA: TGTGCCAGCAGCTTATCCCGGACGGCTGGCGAGCAGTACTTC
CDR3 protein: CASSLSRTAGEQYF

J gene: TRBJ2-7
D gene: .
clone size: .
V gene: TRBV7-2
CDR3 length: 12
CDR3 DNA: TGTGCCAGCAGCCACGCCGACTACGAGCAGTACTTC
CDR3 protein: CASSHADYEQYF

J gene: TRBJ1-2
D gene: .
clone size: .
V gene: TRBV6-1
CDR3 length: 15
CDR3 DNA: TGTGCCAGCAGTGAACAGCAAGGGGGAGCTTATGGCTACACCTTC
CDR3 protein: CASSEQQGGAYGYTF

J gene: TRBJ2-7
D gene: .
clone size: .
V gene: TRBV7-6
CDR3 length: 21
CDR3 DNA: TGTGCCAGCAGCTTAATTGGCCCCAGCAGCCACCCAGCGAGTGGCTCCTACGAGCAGTACTTC
CDR3 protein: CASSLIGPSSHPASGSYEQYF

J gene: TRBJ2-7
D gene: TRBD2
clone size: .
V gene: TRBV18
CDR3 length: 15
CDR3 DNA: TGTGCCAGCTCACCTCCTAGCGGGCCGAGAGACGAGCAGTACTTC
CDR3 protein: CASSPPSGPRDEQYF

J gene: TRBJ1-5
D gene: TRBD1
clone size: .
V gene: TRBV19
CDR3 length: 12
CDR3 DNA: TGTGCCAGTAGGACAGGGAGTCAGCCCCAGCATTTT
CDR3 protein: CASRTGSQPQHF

J gene: TRBJ2-7
D gene: .
clone size: .
V gene: TRBV7-9
CDR3 length: 13
CDR3 DNA: TGTGCCAGCAGGGACAAAACTTCCTACGAGCAGTACTTC
CDR3 protein: CASRDKTSYEQYF

J gene: TRBJ1-3
D gene: TRBD1
clone size: .
V gene: TRBV4-1
CDR3 length: 18
CDR3 DNA: TGCGCCAGCAGCCAAGTTCAACAGGGGGCTTCCTCTGGAAACACCATATATTTT
CDR3 protein: CASSQVQQGASSGNTIYF

J gene: TRBJ2-5
D gene: .
clone size: .
V gene: TRBV25-1
CDR3 length: 13
CDR3 DNA: TGTGCCAGCATCGGTCCCTGGGGGGAGACCCAGTACTTC
CDR3 protein: CASIGPWGETQYF

J gene: TRBJ2-1
D gene: TRBD2
clone size: .
V gene: TRBV6-5
CDR3 length: 14
CDR3 DNA: TGTGCCAGCAGTCCTCTAGCGGGAGTCGGTGAGCAGTTCTTC
CDR3 protein: CASSPLAGVGEQFF

J gene: TRBJ2-3
D gene: .
clone size: .
V gene: TRBV5-5
CDR3 length: 13
CDR3 DNA: TGTGCCAGCAGGAACCAGGGCACAGATACGCAGTATTTT
CDR3 protein: CASRNQGTDTQYF

J gene: TRBJ2-2
D gene: .
clone size: .
V gene: TRBV19
CDR3 length: 13
CDR3 DNA: TGTGCACCCAGGCCGTATATGACCGGGGAGCTGTTTTTT
CDR3 protein: CAPRPYMTGELFF

J gene: TRBJ2-3
D gene: .
clone size: .
V gene: TRBV28
CDR3 length: 14
CDR3 DNA: TGTGCCAGCAGTCCGGGACACAGCACAGATACGCAGTATTTT
CDR3 protein: CASSPGHSTDTQYF

J gene: TRBJ1-5
D gene: .
clone size: .
V gene: TRBV5-4
CDR3 length: 13
CDR3 DNA: TGTGCCAGCAGCTTGGCAGGGGACCAGCCCCAGCATTTT
CDR3 protein: CASSLAGDQPQHF

J gene: TRBJ1-6
D gene: .
clone size: few
V gene: TRBV18
CDR3 length: 16
CDR3 DNA: TGTGCCAGCTCACCGACAGCTTTCTCCTATAATTCACCCCTCCACTTT
CDR3 protein: CASSPTAFSYNSPLHF

J gene: TRBJ2-2
D gene: TRBD2
clone size: .
V gene: TRBV6-1
CDR3 length: 14
CDR3 DNA: TGTGCCAGCAGGGGACTAGGGCACACCGGGGAGCTGTTTTTT
CDR3 protein: CASRGLGHTGELFF

J gene: TRBJ1-4
D gene: .
clone size: .
V gene: TRBV28
CDR3 length: 15
CDR3 DNA: TGTGCCGGCAGTTTCCGGTCGGCAGGTAACGAAAAACTGTTTTTT
CDR3 protein: CAGSFRSAGNEKLFF

J gene: TRBJ2-7
D gene: TRBD2
clone size: .
V gene: TRBV28
CDR3 length: 16
CDR3 DNA: TGTGCCAGCAGTTCTCCGGGAGGGCCAAAGCGATACGAGCAGTACTTC
CDR3 protein: CASSSPGGPKRYEQYF

J gene: TRBJ2-7
D gene: .
clone size: .
V gene: TRBV14
CDR3 length: 12
CDR3 DNA: TGTGCCAGCAGCCAAGTTAGCGGCGAGCAGTACTTC
CDR3 protein: CASSQVSGEQYF

J gene: TRBJ1-2
D gene: TRBD1
clone size: .
V gene: TRBV19
CDR3 length: 14
CDR3 DNA: TGTGCCAGTAGTAACACAGGGGTTGCCTATGGCTACACCTTC
CDR3 protein: CASSNTGVAYGYTF

J gene: TRBJ1-2
D gene: .
clone size: .
V gene: TRBV18
CDR3 length: 15
CDR3 DNA: TGTGCCAGCTCACCACTGCGGGACCGTAACTATGGCTACACCTTC
CDR3 protein: CASSPLRDRNYGYTF

J gene: TRBJ2-1
D gene: TRBD1
clone size: .
V gene: TRBV29-1
CDR3 length: 15
CDR3 DNA: TGCAGCGTTGCTCTCGGACAGGGCCAATACAATGAGCAGTTCTTC
CDR3 protein: CSVALGQGQYNEQFF

J gene: TRBJ2-7
D gene: TRBD1
clone size: .
V gene: TRBV19
CDR3 length: 18
CDR3 DNA: TGTGCCAGTAGCACCCGAGGGCAGGGGGCTTTCCCGACCTACGAGCAGTACTTC
CDR3 protein: CASSTRGQGAFPTYEQYF

J gene: TRBJ1-5
D gene: .
clone size: once
V gene: TRBV7-2
CDR3 length: 12
CDR3 DNA: TGTGCCAGCAGCTCCCCCTTAGAGCCCCAGCATTTT
CDR3 protein: CASSSPLEPQHF

J gene: TRBJ2-3
D gene: .
clone size: .
V gene: TRBV6-5
CDR3 length: 13
CDR3 DNA: TGTGCCACGGGCGGAGCAGGCACAGATACGCAGTATTTT
CDR3 protein: CATGGAGTDTQYF

J gene: TRBJ2-3
D gene: .
clone size: .
V gene: TRBV11-3
CDR3 length: 13
CDR3 DNA: TGTGCCAGCAGCTTGGGGGACCCAGATACGCAGTATTTT
CDR3 protein: CASSLGDPDTQYF

J gene: TRBJ2-7
D gene: .
clone size: .
V gene: TRBV2
CDR3 length: 13
CDR3 DNA: TGTGCCAGCAGTGGCACAGGGCCCTACGAGCAGTACTTC
CDR3 protein: CASSGTGPYEQYF

J gene: TRBJ2-7
D gene: .
clone size: few
V gene: TRBV10-3
CDR3 length: 15
CDR3 DNA: TGTGCCATCAGTGGGGCAACCTCTACAACCTACGAGCAGTACTTC
CDR3 protein: CAISGATSTTYEQYF

J gene: TRBJ2-7
D gene: TRBD2
clone size: .
V gene: TRBV11-2
CDR3 length: 16
CDR3 DNA: TGTGCCAGCAGCTCCCTTAGCGGGAGGTCTTCCCACGAGCAGTACTTC
CDR3 protein: CASSSLSGRSSHEQYF

J gene: TRBJ2-7
D gene: TRBD1
clone size: .
V gene: TRBV30
CDR3 length: 13
CDR3 DNA: TGTGCCTGCAACAGGGGGCGTCAGTACGAGCAGTACTTC
CDR3 protein: CACNRGRQYEQYF

J gene: TRBJ2-5
D gene: TRBD2
clone size: .
V gene: TRBV5-1
CDR3 length: 16
CDR3 DNA: TGCGCCAGCAGCTTGTCGTCTAGCGGGGATCAAGAGACCCAGTACTTC
CDR3 protein: CASSLSSSGDQETQYF

J gene: TRBJ1-1
D gene: TRBD1
clone size: many
V gene: TRBV28
CDR3 length: 11
CDR3 DNA: TGTGCCAGCAGAGACAGGGATGAAGCTTTCTTT
CDR3 protein: CASRDRDEAFF

J gene: TRBJ2-1
D gene: .
clone size: .
V gene: TRBV6-5
CDR3 length: 15
CDR3 DNA: TGTGCCAGCAGGATAAGCGGATTTGTCGGGAATGAGCAGTTCTTC
CDR3 protein: CASRISGFVGNEQFF

J gene: TRBJ2-3
D gene: .
clone size: .
V gene: TRBV5-3
CDR3 length: 15
CDR3 DNA: TGTGCCAGCAGCTTGGAAGGGGACCCCACAGATACGCAGTATTTT
CDR3 protein: CASSLEGDPTDTQYF